Each of the 8 T cell receptor beta chains below was sequenced from the same sample in a study of T-cell reconstitution after alpha-beta-depleted transplantation in children. Molecular barcoding with unique molecular identifiers was used for the TCRbeta library. MiXCR, applied by TCRdb to the PCR reads, yields one record per CDR3 protein. The sample carries under 400,000 distinct CDR3 sequences, approximately 23% recorded once. The specimen was PBMCs, mostly from graft donor cells, collected 180 days after TCRalphabeta/CD19-depleted stem cell transplant. The receptors stem from a male patient between 5 and 17 years old who had a stem cell transplant for acute lymphoblastic leukemia, so the T cells may come from the graft donor.

The chain uses TRBV5-1 and TRBJ2-5, with D possibly TRBD1 on 5 matching bases. This CDR3 contains 16 residues. V lost 4 bases, J lost 4 bases, and 20 bases lay in between. The germline V gene encodes CDR1 SGHRS and CDR2 YFSETQ. The chain's CDR3 is CASSAGISAPGETQYF. CDR3 bases: TGCGCCAGCAGCGCAGGGATTTCTGCCCCCGGAGAGACCCAGTACTTC.

This clonotype occurred once. The chain employs TRBV12-3 or TRBV12-4 and TRBJ2-3, with 7 bases that match TRBD1. This CDR3 spans 14 amino acids. J gave up 2 bases and V 6 bases, and 5 bases lay outside the gene matches. CDR3 nucleotide sequence: TGTGCCAGCAGCCGGACAGGAGTCACAGATACGCAGTATTTT. As protein: CASSRTGVTDTQYF.

The CDR3 sequence is CSAPGTTHTGELFF. The CDR3 region has the DNA TGCAGTGCTCCCGGGACTACCCACACCGGGGAGCTGTTTTTT. This chain connects TRBV20-1 to TRBJ2-2; 7 positions agree with TRBD2. Unmatched junction bases numbered 6, after V lost 5 bases and J lost 3 bases. CDR3 length: 14 amino acids. CDR1 is DFQATT and CDR2 is SNEGSKA in the germline V gene (reference sequence).

This sequence joins TRBV27 and TRBJ2-7; D is undetermined. CDR3 length: 16 amino acids. Trimming removed 5 bases from V and 6 bases from J, with 23 bases in between. Germline CDR1 and CDR2: MNHEY and SMNVEV (reference sequence). DNA of the CDR3: TGTGCCAGCAGTCCCTCGAGTGCTGGCGCCTCTGGCGAGCAGTACTTC. Residues: CASSPSSAGASGEQYF.

This clonotype came up many times. The genes are TRBV7-9 and TRBJ1-5; D gene ambiguous. Trimming cost V 1 base and J 6 bases, with 4 bases left between them. This CDR3 has 12 residues. Germline-derived CDR1 and CDR2 are SEHNR and FQNEAQ (reference sequence). DNA of the CDR3: TGTGCCAGCAGCTTAGGCGGTCAGCCCCAGCATTTT. Its translation: CASSLGGQPQHF.

This clonotype was counted at least ten times. J is TRBJ2-5 and V is TRBV4-1; D is undetermined. The CDR3 has 13 amino acids. The germline V and J ends were trimmed by 1 base and 0 bases, with 3 bases remaining between them. Germline loops: CDR1 MGHRA, CDR2 YSYEKL. CDR3 sequence (DNA): TGCGCCAGCAGCCAAGGCGACCAAGAGACCCAGTACTTC. This encodes CASSQGDQETQYF.

This clonotype has just a few counts. The rearrangement uses TRBV9 and TRBJ2-3, with a tentative D call TRBD2 (5 bases). Germline V CDR1 and CDR2: SGDLS, YYNGEE. CDR3 length: 13 residues. Trimming pared 0 bases from V and 4 bases from J, leaving 6 bases between. CDR3 DNA sequence: TGTGCCAGCAGCGTAGACGGGGCAGATACGCAGTATTTT. The encoded protein is CASSVDGADTQYF. The whole variable domain, filled in from reference TRBV9 and TRBJ2-3, reads DSGVTQTPKHLITATGQRVTLRCSPRSGDLSVYWYQQSLDQGLQFLIQYYNGEERAKGNILERFSAQQFPDLHSELNLSSLELGDSALYFCASSVDGADTQYFGPGTRLTVL.

Points on this clonotype: One end of the junction varies from germline; a read error may be responsible. The chain links TRBV20-1 to TRBJ2-2, with 8 bases identical to TRBD1. The germline CDR1 and CDR2 sequences are DFQATT and SNEGSKA (reference sequence). This CDR3 region has 16 residues. In nucleotides, the CDR3 is TGCAGTGCTAGAGTCTTCCGACAGGGGAACACCGGGGAGCCGTTTTTT. Its translation is CSARVFRQGNTGEPFF.